The entry below gives a single T cell receptor (beta chain) sequence along with its context. Its specificity is unknown. The sample comes from a study of response to subunit inactivated influenza vaccine. Study-level findings and limits: The authors offered the suggestion that each seasonal influenza vaccination recruits few new T cells.

TCRdb passed the RT-PCR reads through MiXCR, listing each CDR3 protein once. Of under 800,000 distinct CDR3 sequences in the sample, around 14% were seen once. Trimming took 4 bases from V and 7 from J; bases not matched to a gene: 12. The CDR3 is made up of 16 amino acids. In germline, CDR1 is LGHNA, CDR2 YSLEER. The receptor was derived from a man aged 50-60 years who received an inactivated influenza vaccine. The source was PBMCs from blood, collected 14 to 15 days before vaccination. V and J are TRBV4-3 and TRBJ2-4; 8 positions agree with TRBD2. The CDR3, as DNA: TGCGCCAGCAGCCCTACTAGCGGTGGGGGGATGAACATTCAGTACTTC. Protein sequence: CASSPTSGGGMNIQYF.